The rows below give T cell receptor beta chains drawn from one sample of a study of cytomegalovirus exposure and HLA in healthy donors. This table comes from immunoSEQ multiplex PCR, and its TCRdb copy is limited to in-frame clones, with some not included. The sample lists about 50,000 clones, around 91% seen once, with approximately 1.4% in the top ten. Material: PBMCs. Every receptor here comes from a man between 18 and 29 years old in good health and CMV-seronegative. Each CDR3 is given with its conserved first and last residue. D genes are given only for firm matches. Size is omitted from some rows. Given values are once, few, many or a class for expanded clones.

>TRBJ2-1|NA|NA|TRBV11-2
CASSLRSGSDEQFF
TGTGCCAGCAGCTTGCGCTCGGGGAGCGATGAGCAGTTCTTC
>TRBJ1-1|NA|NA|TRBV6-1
CASSERSEGSEAFF
TGTGCCAGCAGTGAAAGGTCGGAGGGGTCTGAAGCTTTCTTT
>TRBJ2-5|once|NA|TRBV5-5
CASSLEGLGQETQYF
TGTGCCAGCAGCTTGGAGGGACTGGGACAAGAGACCCAGTACTTC
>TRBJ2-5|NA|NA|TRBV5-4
CASSPGVMAETQYF
TGTGCCAGCAGCCCCGGGGTCATGGCAGAGACCCAGTACTTC
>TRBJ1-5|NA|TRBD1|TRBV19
CASRDRANQPQHF
TGTGCCAGTCGGGACAGGGCCAATCAGCCCCAGCATTTT
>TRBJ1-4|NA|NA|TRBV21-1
CASSGRQRATNEKLFF
TGTGCCAGCAGCGGAAGACAGAGAGCAACTAATGAAAAACTGTTTTTT
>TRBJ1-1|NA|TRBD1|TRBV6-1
CASSTLTGGNTEAFF
TGTGCCAGCAGTACTCTGACAGGGGGTAACACTGAAGCTTTCTTT
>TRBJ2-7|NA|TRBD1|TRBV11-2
CASSSLLGQGTYEQYF
TGTGCCAGCAGCTCCTTACTCGGACAGGGAACCTACGAGCAGTACTTC
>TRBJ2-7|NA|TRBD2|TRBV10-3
CAISDSGTSGRRVEQYF
TGTGCCATCAGTGACTCCGGGACTAGCGGGAGAAGGGTCGAGCAGTACTTC
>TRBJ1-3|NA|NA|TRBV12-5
CASGFSGFSGNTIYF
TGTGCTAGTGGTTTTTCAGGGTTCTCTGGAAACACCATATATTTT
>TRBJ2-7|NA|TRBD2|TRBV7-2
CASSSAGLASYEQYF
TGTGCCAGCAGCTCGGCAGGACTAGCGTCCTACGAGCAGTACTTC
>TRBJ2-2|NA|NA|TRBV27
CASSLNSGTYTGELFF
TGTGCCAGCAGTCTGAATTCCGGGACATACACCGGGGAGCTGTTTTTT
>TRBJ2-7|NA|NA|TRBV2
CASSASYEQYF
TGTGCCAGCAGTGCGAGCTACGAGCAGTACTTC
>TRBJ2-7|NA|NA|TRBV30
CAWSPSSYEQYF
TGTGCCTGGAGTCCCAGCTCCTACGAGCAGTACTTC
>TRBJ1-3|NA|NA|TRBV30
CAWSRTLDRSPGNTIYF
TGTGCCTGGAGCCGTACCCTCGACAGGAGTCCTGGAAACACCATATATTTT
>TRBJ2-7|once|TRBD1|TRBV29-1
CSVAGTGDYYEQYF
TGCAGCGTTGCCGGGACAGGTGATTACTACGAGCAGTACTTC
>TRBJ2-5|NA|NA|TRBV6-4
CASSPQGGQETQYF
TGTGCCAGCAGCCCTCAGGGGGGCCAAGAGACCCAGTACTTC
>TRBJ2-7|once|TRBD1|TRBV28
CASSGAGTGGGEQYF
TGTGCCAGCAGTGGAGCCGGGACAGGGGGCGGCGAGCAGTACTTC
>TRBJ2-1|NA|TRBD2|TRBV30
CAWSRTRREGLNEQFF
TGTGCCTGGAGTCGGACACGGAGGGAGGGCCTCAATGAGCAGTTCTTC
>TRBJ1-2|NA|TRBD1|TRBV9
CASSVQDRTGPNYGYTF
TGTGCCAGCAGCGTACAGGATAGGACAGGGCCCAACTATGGCTACACCTTC
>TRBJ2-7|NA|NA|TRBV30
CAWSVRRGTDEQYF
TGTGCCTGGTCTGTGAGGAGGGGTACGGACGAGCAGTACTTC
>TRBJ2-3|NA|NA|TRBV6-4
CASSIPSEGSGPSTDTQYF
TGTGCCAGCAGTATTCCCTCCGAGGGGAGCGGGCCTAGCACAGATACGCAGTATTTT
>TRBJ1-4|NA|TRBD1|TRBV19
CASRGVFRGTNEKLFF
TGTGCCAGTAGAGGGGTGTTCAGGGGGACTAATGAAAAACTGTTTTTT
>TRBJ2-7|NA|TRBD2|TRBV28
CASNTGTSGNSYEQYF
TGTGCCAGCAATACTGGGACTAGCGGGAACTCCTACGAGCAGTACTTC
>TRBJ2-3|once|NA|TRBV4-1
CASSQEEVRSTDTQYF
TGCGCCAGCAGCCAAGAGGAGGTTCGCAGCACAGATACGCAGTATTTT
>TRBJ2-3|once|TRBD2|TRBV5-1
CASSRELAGARTQYF
TGCGCCAGCAGCCGCGAACTAGCGGGAGCCCGTACGCAGTATTTT
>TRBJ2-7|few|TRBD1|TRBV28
CASTTGARAYEQYF
TGTGCCAGCACCACAGGGGCCCGAGCCTACGAGCAGTACTTC
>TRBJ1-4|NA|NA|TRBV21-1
CASSFAATQEEKLFF
TGTGCCAGCAGCTTCGCGGCAACACAGGAAGAAAAACTGTTTTTT
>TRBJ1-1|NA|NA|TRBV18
CASSRDRTPNTEAFF
TGTGCCAGCTCACGAGACAGGACCCCGAACACTGAAGCTTTCTTT
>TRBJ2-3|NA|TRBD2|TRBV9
CASSVGTSGSQDTQYF
TGTGCCAGCAGCGTAGGGACTAGCGGGAGCCAAGATACGCAGTATTTT
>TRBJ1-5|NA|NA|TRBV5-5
CASSTGENQPQHF
TGTGCCAGCAGCACGGGGGAAAATCAGCCCCAGCATTTT
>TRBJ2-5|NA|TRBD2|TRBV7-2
CASSFRLAEETQYF
TGTGCCAGCAGCTTCCGACTAGCGGAAGAGACCCAGTACTTC
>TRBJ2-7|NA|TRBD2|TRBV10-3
CAIRTSGGTYEQYF
TGTGCCATCAGGACTAGCGGGGGTACCTACGAGCAGTACTTC
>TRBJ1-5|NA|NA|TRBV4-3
CASSQLGAGQPQHF
TGCGCCAGCAGCCAATTGGGGGCCGGTCAGCCCCAGCATTTT
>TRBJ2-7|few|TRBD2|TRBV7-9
CASSSGLANEQYF
TGTGCCAGCAGCTCGGGACTAGCTAACGAGCAGTACTTC
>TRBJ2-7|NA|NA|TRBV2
CASSEIAGAYEQYF
TGTGCCAGCAGTGAGATCGCAGGGGCCTACGAGCAGTACTTC
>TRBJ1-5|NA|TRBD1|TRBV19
CASTGRGRQPQHF
TGTGCCAGTACCGGGAGGGGGCGACAGCCCCAGCATTTT
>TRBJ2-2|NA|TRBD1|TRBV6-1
CASSDNRGYGELFF
TGTGCCAGCAGTGACAACAGGGGGTACGGGGAGCTGTTTTTT
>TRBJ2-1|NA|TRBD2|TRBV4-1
CASSQTSGSYNEQFF
TGCGCCAGCAGCCAGACTAGCGGCTCCTACAATGAGCAGTTCTTC
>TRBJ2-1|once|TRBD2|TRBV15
CATSRGTSGRILSSYNEQFF
TGTGCCACCAGCAGAGGGACTAGCGGGAGGATACTTAGCTCCTACAATGAGCAGTTCTTC
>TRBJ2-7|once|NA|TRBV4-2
CASSQALGTPGGNEQYF
TGTGCCAGCAGCCAGGCCCTGGGGACTCCGGGCGGGAACGAGCAGTACTTC
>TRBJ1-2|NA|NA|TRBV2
CASSETGEGYGYTF
TGTGCCAGCAGTGAAACTGGGGAGGGCTATGGCTACACCTTC
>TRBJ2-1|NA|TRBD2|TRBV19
CASRASGRAYEQFF
TGTGCCAGTAGGGCTAGCGGGAGGGCCTATGAGCAGTTCTTC
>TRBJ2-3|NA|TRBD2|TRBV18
CASSSSGRRTDTQYF
TGTGCCAGCTCAAGTAGCGGGCGAAGGACAGATACGCAGTATTTT
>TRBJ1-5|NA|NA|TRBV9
CASSEGANSNQPQHF
TGTGCCAGCAGCGAGGGAGCAAATAGCAATCAGCCCCAGCATTTT
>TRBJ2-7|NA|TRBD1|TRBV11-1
CASSRGQGAYEQYF
TGTGCCAGCAGTCGGGGACAGGGGGCTTACGAGCAGTACTTC
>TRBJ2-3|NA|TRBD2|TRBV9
CASSLRTSGTDTQYF
TGTGCCAGCAGCCTCCGGACTAGCGGCACAGATACGCAGTATTTT
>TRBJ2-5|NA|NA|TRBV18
CASSPRDYQETQYF
TGTGCCAGCTCACCAAGGGACTACCAAGAGACCCAGTACTTC
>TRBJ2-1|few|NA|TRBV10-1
CASSGTLGGNEQFF
TGCGCCAGCAGTGGGACTCTGGGTGGGAATGAGCAGTTCTTC
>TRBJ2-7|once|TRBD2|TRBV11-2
CASSSTSGSYEQYF
TGTGCCAGCAGCTCGACTAGCGGGAGTTACGAGCAGTACTTC
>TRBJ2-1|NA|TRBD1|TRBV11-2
CASSPSAYRGQSEQFF
TGTGCCAGCAGCCCGAGCGCATACAGGGGGCAGAGTGAGCAGTTCTTC
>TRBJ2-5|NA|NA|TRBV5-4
CASSSGVARQETQYF
TGTGCCAGCAGCTCGGGGGTAGCGCGACAAGAGACCCAGTACTTC
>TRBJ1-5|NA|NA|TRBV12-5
CASGETGIRNQPQHF
TGTGCTAGTGGTGAGACGGGGATCAGGAATCAGCCCCAGCATTTT
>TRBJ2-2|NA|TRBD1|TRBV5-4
CASSFPGTVGTGELFF
TGTGCCAGCAGCTTTCCCGGGACAGTGGGCACCGGGGAGCTGTTTTTT